This record concerns one TCR beta chain sequence. Its antigen remains unidentified. One base away there is no much larger clone; base qualities are not given. This specimen comes from a study of blood T cell repertoires in COVID-19 (dated by TCRdb to 2018 to 2021). Study-wide context: Samples covering the acute and convalescent phases of COVID-19 were provided by collaborators in the United States, Italy and Spain. The material from the prospective study consisted of cDNA or gDNA derived from T cells, B-cell-depleted T cells, or PBMCs. The dataset comprised deeply sampled blood TCRbeta repertoires from subjects exposed to, actively infected with, or recovered from COVID-19. The repertoires were released in a freely available public database intended as a resource for research on the immune response to SARS-CoV-2. The samples were drawn from two sources: the first 160 participants of the ongoing ImmuneRACE study, and 1,254 subjects contributed by 6 global collaborators. A de-identified subject ID, COVID-19 status, age in years and sex were almost always included in the sample metadata. Where available, HLA class I and class II types were taken from metadata supplied by the sample provider and were not determined by assay-based typing. Points the paper makes about the study in general: The amount of clinical and demographic metadata varied by source and participant and was provided uncurated.

The immunoSEQ Assay, a bias-controlled multiplex PCR, was used to amplify TCRbeta CDR3 regions from genomic DNA. On the study's bioinformatics: The number of nucleated cells in each sample was estimated by amplification of reference gene primers within the assay. Sequence reads were collapsed and filtered to measure the absolute abundance of every unique TCRbeta CDR3 rearrangement. For each sample, productive Simpson clonality was calculated by taking the square root of Simpson's diversity index across productive rearrangements. TCRdb provides this immuneACCESS table in a form limited to in-frame rearrangements. Some clones are lacking; in checked studies, under half of them reflect an unresolved V gene, and why the rest are absent is not known. V, J and clone size reflect that table, while D and trimming were determined from the DNA. For this sample the table gives about 300,000 clones, of which about nine tenths were detected only once. Of the sample, 1.5% to 2% is held by the ten largest clones.

In the prospective study, participants were about 18 to 95 years old, resided in about two dozen geographic areas of the United States, and were enrolled through a virtual design. In the prospective study, participants were assigned to cohorts based on the clinical history participants reported in a screening survey and a study questionnaire. ImmuneRACE Cohort 3 recovered participants were defined by two consecutive negative NP/OP PCR tests, healthcare professional clearance, or symptom resolution. In the prospective study, mobile phlebotomists collected whole blood, serum and a nasopharyngeal or oropharyngeal swab from each participant. Additional blood draws and questionnaires over an approximately two-month period could optionally be provided by prospective study participants. Prospective study blood samples were shipped either frozen or at room temperature before DNA extraction. Trimming takes 0 bases from V and 5 bases from J, and the germline ends sit 7 bases apart. The CDR3 starts with the cysteine, ends with the phenylalanine, and has 14 residues. Kept here is only the CDR3 DNA, which spans 42 bases and is read in frame from base 1. The germline V gene specifies LGHNA as CDR1 and YNFKEQ as CDR2.

This chain is built from TRBV4-2 and TRBJ2-2; a weak D assignment points to TRBD1 (5 bases agree). The receptor's source is a middle-aged woman who had recovered from COVID-19. The sequenced material came from PBMCs or T cells enriched from blood (not recorded which). The DNA sequence is as follows: TGTGCCAGCAGCCAAGAAGGGGTAACCGGGGAGCTGTTTTTT. Its coded protein is CASSQEGVTGELFF.